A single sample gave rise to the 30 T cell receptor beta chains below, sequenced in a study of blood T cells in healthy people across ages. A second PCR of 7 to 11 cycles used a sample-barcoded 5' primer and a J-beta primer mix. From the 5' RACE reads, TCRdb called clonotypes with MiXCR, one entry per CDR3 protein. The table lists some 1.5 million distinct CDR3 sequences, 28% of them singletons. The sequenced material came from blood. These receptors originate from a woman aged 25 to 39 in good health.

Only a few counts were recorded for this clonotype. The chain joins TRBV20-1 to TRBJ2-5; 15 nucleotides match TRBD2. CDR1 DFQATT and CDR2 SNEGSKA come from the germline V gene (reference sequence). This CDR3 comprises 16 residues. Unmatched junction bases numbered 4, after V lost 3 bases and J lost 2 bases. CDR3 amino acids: CSARGLAGGPQETQYF. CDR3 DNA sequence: TGCAGTGCTAGGGGACTAGCGGGGGGACCACAAGAGACCCAGTACTTC.

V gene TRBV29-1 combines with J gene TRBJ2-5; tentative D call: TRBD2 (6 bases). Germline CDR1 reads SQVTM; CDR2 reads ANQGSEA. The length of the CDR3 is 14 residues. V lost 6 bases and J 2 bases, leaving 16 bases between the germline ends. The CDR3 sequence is CSVVPEGSQETQYF. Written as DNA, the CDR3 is TGCAGCGTAGTGCCGGAGGGCTCTCAAGAGACCCAGTACTTC.

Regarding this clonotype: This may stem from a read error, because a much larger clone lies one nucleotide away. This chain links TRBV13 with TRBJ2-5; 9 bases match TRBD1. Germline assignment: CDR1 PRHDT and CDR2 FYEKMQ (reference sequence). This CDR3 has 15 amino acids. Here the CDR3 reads CAGSRNRGPQETQYF. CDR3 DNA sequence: TGTGCCGGCAGCCGCAACAGGGGGCCCCAAGAGACCCAGTACTTC.

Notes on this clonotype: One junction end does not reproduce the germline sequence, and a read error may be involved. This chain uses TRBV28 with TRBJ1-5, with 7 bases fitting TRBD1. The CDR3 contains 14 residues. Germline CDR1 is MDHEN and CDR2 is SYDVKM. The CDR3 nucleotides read TGCGCCAGCAGTTTACTGCCAGGGGGGCAGCCCCAGCATTTT. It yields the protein CASSLLPGGQPQHF.

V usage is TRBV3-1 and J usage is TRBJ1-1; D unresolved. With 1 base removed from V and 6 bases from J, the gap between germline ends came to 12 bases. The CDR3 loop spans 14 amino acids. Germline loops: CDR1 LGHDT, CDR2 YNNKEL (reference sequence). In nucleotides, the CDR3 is TGTGCCAGCAGCCAAGCAGCCGGTAGGGCTGAAGCTTTCTTT. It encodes CASSQAAGRAEAFF.

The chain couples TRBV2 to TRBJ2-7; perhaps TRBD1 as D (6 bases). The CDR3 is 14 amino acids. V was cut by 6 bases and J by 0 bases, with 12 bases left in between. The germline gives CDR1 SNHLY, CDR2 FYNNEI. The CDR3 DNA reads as TGTGCCAGCAGAGAGGGGGATGTCTCCTACGAGCAGTACTTC. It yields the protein CASREGDVSYEQYF.

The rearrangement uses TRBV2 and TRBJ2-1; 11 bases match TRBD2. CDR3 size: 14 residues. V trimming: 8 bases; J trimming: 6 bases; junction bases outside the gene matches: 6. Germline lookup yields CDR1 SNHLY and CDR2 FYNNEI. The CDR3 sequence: CASSGLAEANEQFF. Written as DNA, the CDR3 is TGTGCCAGCTCGGGACTAGCGGAGGCCAATGAGCAGTTCTTC. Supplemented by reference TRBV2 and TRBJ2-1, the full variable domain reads EPEVTQTPSHQVTQMGQEVILRCVPISNHLYFYWYRQILGQKVEFLVSFYNNEISEKSEIFDDQFSVERPDGSNFTLKIRSTKLEDSAMYFCASSGLAEANEQFFGPGTRLTVL.

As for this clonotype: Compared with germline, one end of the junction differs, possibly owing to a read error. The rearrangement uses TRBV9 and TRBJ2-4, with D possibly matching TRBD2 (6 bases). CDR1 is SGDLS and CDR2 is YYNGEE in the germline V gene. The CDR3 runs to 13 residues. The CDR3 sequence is CAPPGETLYGQYF. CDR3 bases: TGCGCCCCTCCGGGGGAAACCCTCTACGGGCAGTACTTC.

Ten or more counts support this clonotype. CDR3: CASMRQETTYEQYF. CDR3 DNA: TGTGCCAGCATGAGACAGGAAACGACCTACGAGCAGTACTTC. The V gene is TRBV2, the J gene TRBJ2-7, with D possibly matching TRBD1 (6 bases). The CDR3 loop spans 14 amino acids. Deletions cut 7 bases from V and 2 bases from J, with 15 bases between. Per the germline V gene, CDR1 is SNHLY and CDR2 is FYNNEI.

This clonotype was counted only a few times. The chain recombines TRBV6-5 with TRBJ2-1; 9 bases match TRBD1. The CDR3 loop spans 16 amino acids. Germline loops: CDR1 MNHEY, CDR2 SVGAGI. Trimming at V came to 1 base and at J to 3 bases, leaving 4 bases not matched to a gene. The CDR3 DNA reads TGTGCCAGCAGTTACTTTGACAGGGGGGTCTACAATGAGCAGTTCTTC. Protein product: CASSYFDRGVYNEQFF.

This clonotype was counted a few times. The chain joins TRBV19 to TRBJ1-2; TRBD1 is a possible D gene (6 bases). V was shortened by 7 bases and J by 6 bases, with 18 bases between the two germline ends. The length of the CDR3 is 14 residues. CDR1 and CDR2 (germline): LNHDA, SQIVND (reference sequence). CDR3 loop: CASISTGLSHGYTF. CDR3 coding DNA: TGTGCCAGTATCTCCACAGGGCTTAGCCATGGCTACACCTTC. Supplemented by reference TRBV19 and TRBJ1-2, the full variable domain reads DGGITQSPKYLFRKEGQNVTLSCEQNLNHDAMYWYRQDPGQGLRLIYYSQIVNDFQKGDIAEGYSVSREKKESFPLTVTSAQKNPTAFYLCASISTGLSHGYTFGSGTRLTVV.

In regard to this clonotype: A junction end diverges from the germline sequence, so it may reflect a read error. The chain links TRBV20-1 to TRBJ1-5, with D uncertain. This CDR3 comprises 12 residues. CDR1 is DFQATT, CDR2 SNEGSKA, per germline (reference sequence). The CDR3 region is CRAREGEQPQHF. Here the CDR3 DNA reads TGCAGGGCTAGAGAGGGTGAACAGCCCCAGCATTTT.

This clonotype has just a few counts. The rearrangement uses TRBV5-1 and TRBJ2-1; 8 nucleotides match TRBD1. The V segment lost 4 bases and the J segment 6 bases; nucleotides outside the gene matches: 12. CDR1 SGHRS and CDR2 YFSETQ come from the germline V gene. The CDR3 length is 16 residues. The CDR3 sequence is CASSAGDRIGVNEQFF. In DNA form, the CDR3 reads TGCGCCAGCAGCGCAGGGGACAGGATCGGAGTCAATGAGCAGTTCTTC.

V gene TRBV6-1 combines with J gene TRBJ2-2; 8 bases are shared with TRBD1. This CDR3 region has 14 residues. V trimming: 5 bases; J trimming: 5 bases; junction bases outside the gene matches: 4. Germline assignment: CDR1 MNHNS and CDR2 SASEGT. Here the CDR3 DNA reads TGTGCCAGCAGTAAAAGACAGGGGACCGGGGAGCTGTTTTTT. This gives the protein CASSKRQGTGELFF.

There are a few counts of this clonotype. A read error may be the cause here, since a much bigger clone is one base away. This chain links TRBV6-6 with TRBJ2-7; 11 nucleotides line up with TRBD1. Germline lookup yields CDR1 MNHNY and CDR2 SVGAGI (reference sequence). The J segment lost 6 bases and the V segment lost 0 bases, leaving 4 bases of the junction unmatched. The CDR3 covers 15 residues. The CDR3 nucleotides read TGTGCCAGCAGTTACTCCCGGGACAGGGGGTCCGAGCAGTACTTC. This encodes CASSYSRDRGSEQYF.

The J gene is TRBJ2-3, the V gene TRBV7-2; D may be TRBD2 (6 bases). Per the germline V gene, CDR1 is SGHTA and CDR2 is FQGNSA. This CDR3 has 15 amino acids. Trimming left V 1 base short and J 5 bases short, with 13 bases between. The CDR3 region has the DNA TGTGCCAGCAGCTTAGGTACGGGGGTCGGAGATACGCAGTATTTT. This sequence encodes CASSLGTGVGDTQYF. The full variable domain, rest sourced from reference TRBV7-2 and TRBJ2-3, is GAGVSQSPSNKVTEKGKDVELRCDPISGHTALYWYRQSLGQGLEFLIYFQGNSAPDKSGLPSDRFSAERTGGSVSTLTIQRTQQEDSAVYLCASSLGTGVGDTQYFGPGTRLTVL.

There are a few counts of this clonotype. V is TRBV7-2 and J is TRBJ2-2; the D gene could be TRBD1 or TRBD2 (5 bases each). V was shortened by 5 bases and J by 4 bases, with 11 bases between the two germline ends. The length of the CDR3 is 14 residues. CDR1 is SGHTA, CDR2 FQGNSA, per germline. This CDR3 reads CASSLGVGTGELFF. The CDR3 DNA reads TGTGCCAGCAGCCTGGGGGTTGGCACCGGGGAGCTGTTTTTT.

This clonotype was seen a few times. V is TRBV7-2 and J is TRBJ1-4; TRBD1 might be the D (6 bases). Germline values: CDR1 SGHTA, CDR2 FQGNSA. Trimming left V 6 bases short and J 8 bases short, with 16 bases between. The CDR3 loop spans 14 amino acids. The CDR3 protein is CASRQRGAGEKLFF. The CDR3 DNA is TGTGCCAGCAGACAAAGGGGGGCTGGGGAAAAACTGTTTTTT.

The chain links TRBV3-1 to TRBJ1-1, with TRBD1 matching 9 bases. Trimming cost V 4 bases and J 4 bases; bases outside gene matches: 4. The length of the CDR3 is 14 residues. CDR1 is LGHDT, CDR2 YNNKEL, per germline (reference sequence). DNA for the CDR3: TGTGCCAGCAGCCGAGGGACAGGGAGCACTGAAGCTTTCTTT. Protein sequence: CASSRGTGSTEAFF.

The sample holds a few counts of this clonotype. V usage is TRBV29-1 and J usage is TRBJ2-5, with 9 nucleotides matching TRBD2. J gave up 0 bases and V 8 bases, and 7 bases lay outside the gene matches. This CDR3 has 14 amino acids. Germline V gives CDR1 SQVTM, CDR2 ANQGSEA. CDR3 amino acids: CSCWGGGDQETQYF. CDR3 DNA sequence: TGCAGCTGTTGGGGCGGGGGGGACCAAGAGACCCAGTACTTC.

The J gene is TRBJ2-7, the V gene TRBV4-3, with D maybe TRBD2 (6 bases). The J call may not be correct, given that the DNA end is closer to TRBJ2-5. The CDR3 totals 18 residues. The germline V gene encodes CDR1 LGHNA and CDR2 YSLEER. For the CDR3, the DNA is TGCGCCAGCAGCCTCACTATCCCTAGCGACGGGTACCAAGAGACCCAGTACTTC. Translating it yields CASSLTIPSDGYQETQYF.

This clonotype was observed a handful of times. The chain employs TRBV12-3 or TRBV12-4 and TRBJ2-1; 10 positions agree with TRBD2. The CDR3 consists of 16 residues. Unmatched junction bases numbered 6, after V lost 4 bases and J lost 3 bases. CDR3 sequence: CASSSGLAAFYNEQFF. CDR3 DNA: TGTGCCAGCAGTTCCGGACTAGCGGCCTTCTACAATGAGCAGTTCTTC.

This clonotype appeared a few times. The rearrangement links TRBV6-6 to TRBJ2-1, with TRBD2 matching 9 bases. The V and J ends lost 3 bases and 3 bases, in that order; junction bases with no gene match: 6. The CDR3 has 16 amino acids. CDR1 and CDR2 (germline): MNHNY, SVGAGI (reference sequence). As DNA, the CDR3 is TGTGCCAGCAGTTATTCCCCTAGCGGGGTCTACAATGAGCAGTTCTTC. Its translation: CASSYSPSGVYNEQFF.

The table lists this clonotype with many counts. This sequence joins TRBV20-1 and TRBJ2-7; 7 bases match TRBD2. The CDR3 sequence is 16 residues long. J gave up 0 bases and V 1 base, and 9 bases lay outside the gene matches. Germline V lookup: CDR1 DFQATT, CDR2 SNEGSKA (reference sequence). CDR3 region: CSARGELAVYSYEQYF. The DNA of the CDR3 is TGCAGTGCTAGAGGGGAGCTAGCGGTCTACTCCTACGAGCAGTACTTC.

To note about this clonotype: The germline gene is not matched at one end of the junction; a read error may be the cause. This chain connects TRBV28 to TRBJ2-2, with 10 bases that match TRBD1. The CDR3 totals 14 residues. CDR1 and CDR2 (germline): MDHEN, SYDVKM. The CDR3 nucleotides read TGTGCCAGCAGTAGGGACAGGGGAACCGGGGAGCGGTTTTTT. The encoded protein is CASSRDRGTGERFF.

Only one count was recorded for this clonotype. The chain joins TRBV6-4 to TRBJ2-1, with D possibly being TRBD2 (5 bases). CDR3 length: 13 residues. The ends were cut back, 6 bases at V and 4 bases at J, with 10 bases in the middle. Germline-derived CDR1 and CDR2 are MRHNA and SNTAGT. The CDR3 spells CASRIREYNEQFF. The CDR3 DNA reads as TGTGCCAGCAGGATTAGGGAGTACAATGAGCAGTTCTTC.

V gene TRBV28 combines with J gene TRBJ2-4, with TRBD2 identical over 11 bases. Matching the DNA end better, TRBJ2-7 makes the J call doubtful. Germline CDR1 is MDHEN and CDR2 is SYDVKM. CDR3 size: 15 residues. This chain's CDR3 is CASSLLAGGNYEQYF. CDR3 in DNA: TGTGCCAGCAGTCTCCTAGCGGGGGGAAACTACGAGCAGTACTTC.

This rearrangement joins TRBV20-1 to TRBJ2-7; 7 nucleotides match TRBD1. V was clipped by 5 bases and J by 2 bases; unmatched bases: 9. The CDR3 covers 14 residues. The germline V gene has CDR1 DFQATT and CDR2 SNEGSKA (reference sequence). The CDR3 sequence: CSAPKQGTPYEQYF. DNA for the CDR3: TGCAGTGCTCCTAAACAGGGGACCCCCTACGAGCAGTACTTC.

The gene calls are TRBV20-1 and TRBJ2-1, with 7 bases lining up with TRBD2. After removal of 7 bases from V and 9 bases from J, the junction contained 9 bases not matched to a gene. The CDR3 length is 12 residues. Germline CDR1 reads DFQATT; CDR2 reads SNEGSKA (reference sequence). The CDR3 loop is CSGCGSNGEQFF. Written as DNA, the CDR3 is TGCAGTGGGTGCGGGAGTAACGGTGAGCAGTTCTTC.

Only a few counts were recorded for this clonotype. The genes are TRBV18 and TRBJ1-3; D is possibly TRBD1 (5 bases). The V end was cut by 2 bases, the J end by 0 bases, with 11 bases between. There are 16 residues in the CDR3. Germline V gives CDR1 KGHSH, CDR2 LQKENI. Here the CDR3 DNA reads TGTGCCAGCTCACCATACGGGACCCTCTCTGGAAACACCATATATTTT. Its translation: CASSPYGTLSGNTIYF.